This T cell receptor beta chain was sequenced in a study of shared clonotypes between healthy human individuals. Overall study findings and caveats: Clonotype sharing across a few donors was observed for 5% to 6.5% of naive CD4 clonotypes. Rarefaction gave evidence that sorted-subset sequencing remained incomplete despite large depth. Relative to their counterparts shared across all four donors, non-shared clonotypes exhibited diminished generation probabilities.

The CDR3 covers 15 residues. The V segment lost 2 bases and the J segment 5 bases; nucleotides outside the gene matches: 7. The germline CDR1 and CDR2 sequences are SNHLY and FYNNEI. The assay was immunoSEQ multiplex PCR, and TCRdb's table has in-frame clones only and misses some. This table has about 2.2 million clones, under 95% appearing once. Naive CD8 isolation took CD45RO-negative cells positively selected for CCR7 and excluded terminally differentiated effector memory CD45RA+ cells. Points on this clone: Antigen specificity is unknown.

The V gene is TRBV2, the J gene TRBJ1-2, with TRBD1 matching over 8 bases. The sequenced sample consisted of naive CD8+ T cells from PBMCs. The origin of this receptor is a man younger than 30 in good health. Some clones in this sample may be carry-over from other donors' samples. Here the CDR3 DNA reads TGTGCCAGCAGTGAAACAGGGGGGAGATTATATGGCTACACCTTC. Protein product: CASSETGGRLYGYTF.